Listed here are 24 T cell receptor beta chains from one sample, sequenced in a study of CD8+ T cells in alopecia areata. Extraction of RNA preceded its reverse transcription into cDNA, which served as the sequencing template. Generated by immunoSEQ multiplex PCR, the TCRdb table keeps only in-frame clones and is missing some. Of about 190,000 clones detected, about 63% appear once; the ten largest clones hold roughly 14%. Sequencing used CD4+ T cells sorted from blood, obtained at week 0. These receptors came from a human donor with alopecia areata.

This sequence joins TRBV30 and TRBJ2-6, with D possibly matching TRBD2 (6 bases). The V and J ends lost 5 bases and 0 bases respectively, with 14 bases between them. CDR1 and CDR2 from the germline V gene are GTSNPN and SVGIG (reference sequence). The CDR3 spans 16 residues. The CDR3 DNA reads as TGTGCCTGGGAAAGGAGGGGCCTCTCTGGGGCCAACGTCCTGACTTTC. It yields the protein CAWERRGLSGANVLTF.

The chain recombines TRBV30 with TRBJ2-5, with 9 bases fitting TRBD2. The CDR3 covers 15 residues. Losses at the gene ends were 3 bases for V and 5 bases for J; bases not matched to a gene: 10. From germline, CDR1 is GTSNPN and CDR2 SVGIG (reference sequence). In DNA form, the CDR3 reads TGTGCCTGGAGCGCCGCCGGGACTAGCAGGGAGACCCAGTACTTC. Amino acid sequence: CAWSAAGTSRETQYF.

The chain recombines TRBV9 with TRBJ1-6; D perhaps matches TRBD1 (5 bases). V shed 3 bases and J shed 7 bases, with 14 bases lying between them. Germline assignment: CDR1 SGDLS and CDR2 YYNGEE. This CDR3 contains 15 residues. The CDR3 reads CASSDGHMHNSPLHF. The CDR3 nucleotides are TGTGCCAGCAGCGACGGACACATGCACAATTCACCCCTCCACTTT.

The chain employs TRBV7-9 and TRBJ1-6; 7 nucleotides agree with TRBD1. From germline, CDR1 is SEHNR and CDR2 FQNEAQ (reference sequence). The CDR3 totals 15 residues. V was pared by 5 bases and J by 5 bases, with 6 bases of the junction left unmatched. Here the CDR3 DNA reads TGTGCCAGCAGCAGAGGACAGGCGGATAATTCACCCCTCCACTTT. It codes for CASSRGQADNSPLHF.

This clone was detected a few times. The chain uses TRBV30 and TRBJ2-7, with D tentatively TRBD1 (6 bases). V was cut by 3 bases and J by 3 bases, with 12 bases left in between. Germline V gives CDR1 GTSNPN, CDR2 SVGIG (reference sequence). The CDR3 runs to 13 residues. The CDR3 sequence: CAWRPTGIYEQYF. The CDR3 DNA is TGTGCCTGGAGACCGACAGGCATCTACGAGCAGTACTTC. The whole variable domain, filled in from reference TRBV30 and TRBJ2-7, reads SQTIHQWPATLVQPVGSPLSLECTVEGTSNPNLYWYRQAAGRGLQLLFYSVGIGQISSEVPQNLSASRPQDRQFILSSKKLLLSDSGFYLCAWRPTGIYEQYFGPGTRLTVT.

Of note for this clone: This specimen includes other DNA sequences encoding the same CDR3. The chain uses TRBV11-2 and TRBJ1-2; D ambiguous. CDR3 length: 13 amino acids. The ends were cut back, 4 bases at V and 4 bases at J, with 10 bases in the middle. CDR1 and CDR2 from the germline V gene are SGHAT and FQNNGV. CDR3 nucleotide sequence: TGTGCCAGCAGCTCGACTGGGCGCTATGGCTACACCTTC. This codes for CASSSTGRYGYTF.

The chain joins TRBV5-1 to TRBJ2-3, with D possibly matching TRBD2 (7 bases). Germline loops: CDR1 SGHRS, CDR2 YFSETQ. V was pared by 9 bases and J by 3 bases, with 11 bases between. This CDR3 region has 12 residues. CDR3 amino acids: CATGGGTDTQYF. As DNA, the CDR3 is TGCGCCACGGGGGGCGGGACAGATACGCAGTATTTT. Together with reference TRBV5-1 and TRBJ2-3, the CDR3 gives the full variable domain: KAGVTQTPRYLIKTRGQQVTLSCSPISGHRSVSWYQQTPGQGLQFLFEYFSETQRNKGNFPGRFSGRQFSNSRSEMNVSTLELGDSALYLCATGGGTDTQYFGPGTRLTVL.

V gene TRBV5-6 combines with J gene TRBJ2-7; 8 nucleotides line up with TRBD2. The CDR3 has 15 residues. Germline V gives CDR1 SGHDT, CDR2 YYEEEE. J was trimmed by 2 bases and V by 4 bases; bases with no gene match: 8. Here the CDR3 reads CASSRSPGLAYEQYF. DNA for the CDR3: TGTGCCAGCAGCCGATCCCCGGGACTAGCCTACGAGCAGTACTTC.

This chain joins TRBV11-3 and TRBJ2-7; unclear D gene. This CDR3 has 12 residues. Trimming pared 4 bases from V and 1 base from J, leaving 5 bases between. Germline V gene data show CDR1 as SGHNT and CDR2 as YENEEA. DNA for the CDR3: TGTGCCAGCAGCTCCCGATCCTACGAGCAGTACTTC. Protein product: CASSSRSYEQYF.

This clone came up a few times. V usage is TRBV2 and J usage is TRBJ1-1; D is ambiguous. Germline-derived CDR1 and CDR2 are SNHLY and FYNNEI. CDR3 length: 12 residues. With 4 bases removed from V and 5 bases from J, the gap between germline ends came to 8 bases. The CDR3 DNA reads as TGTGCCAGCAGTGGGATGGGGACTGAAGCTTTCTTT. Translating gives CASSGMGTEAFF. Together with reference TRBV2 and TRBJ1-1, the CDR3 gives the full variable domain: EPEVTQTPSHQVTQMGQEVILRCVPISNHLYFYWYRQILGQKVEFLVSFYNNEISEKSEIFDDQFSVERPDGSNFTLKIRSTKLEDSAMYFCASSGMGTEAFFGQGTRLTVV.

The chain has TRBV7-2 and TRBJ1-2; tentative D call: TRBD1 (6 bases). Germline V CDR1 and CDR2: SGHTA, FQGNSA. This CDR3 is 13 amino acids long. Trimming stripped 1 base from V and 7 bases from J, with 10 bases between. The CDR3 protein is CASSLGPGAGYTF. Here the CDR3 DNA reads TGTGCCAGCAGCTTAGGTCCGGGGGCTGGCTACACCTTC.

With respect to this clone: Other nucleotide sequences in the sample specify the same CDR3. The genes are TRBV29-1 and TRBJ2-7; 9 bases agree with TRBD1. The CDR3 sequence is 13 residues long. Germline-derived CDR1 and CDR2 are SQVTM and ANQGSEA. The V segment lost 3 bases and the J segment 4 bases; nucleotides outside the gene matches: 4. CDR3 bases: TGCAGCGTTGAGGGACAGGGAGGTTACGAGCAGTACTTC. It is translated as CSVEGQGGYEQYF.

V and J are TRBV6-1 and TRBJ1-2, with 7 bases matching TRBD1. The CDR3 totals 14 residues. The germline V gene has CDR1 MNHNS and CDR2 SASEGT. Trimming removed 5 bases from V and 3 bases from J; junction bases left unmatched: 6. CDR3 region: CASSSPGQHYGYTF. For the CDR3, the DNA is TGTGCCAGCAGTTCCCCGGGACAGCACTATGGCTACACCTTC.

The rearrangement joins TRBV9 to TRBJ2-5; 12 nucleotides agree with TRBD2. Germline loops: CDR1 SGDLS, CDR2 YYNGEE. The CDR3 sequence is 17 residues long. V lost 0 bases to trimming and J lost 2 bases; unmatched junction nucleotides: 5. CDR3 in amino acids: CASSVGTSGNYQETQYF. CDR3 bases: TGTGCCAGCAGCGTAGGGACTAGCGGGAATTATCAAGAGACCCAGTACTTC.

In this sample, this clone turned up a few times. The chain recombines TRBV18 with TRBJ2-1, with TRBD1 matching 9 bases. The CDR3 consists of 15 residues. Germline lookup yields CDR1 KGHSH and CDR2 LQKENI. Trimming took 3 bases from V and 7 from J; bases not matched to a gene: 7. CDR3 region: CASSPNTGQGNEQFF. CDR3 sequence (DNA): TGTGCCAGCTCACCGAACACGGGACAGGGTAATGAGCAGTTCTTC.

CDR3 region: CASSLGGEASTDTQYF. DNA for the CDR3: TGTGCCAGCAGCCTCGGGGGAGAGGCGTCCACAGATACGCAGTATTTT. This sequence joins TRBV4-2 and TRBJ2-3; a weak D match, TRBD2 (6 bases). This CDR3 has 16 amino acids. The germline CDR1 and CDR2 sequences are LGHNA and YNFKEQ. V was trimmed by 4 bases and J by 2 bases, leaving 16 bases between them.

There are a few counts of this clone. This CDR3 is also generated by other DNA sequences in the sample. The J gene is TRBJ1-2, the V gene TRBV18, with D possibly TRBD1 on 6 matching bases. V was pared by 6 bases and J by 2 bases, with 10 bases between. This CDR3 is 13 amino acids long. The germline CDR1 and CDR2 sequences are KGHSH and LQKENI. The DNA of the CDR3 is TGTGCCAGCTCTCCAGACAGGAACTATGGCTACACCTTC. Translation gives CASSPDRNYGYTF.

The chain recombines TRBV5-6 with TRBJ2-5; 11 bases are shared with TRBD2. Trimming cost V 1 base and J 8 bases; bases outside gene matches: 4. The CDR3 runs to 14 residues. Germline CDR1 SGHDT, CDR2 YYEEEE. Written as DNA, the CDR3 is TGTGCCAGCAGCTTGACTAGCGGGGGCCCTACCCAGTACTTC. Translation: CASSLTSGGPTQYF.

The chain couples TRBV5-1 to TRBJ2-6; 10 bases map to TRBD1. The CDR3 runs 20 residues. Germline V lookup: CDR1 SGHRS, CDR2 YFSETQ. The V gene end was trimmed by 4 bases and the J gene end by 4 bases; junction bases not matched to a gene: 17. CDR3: CASSPRQGASLPAGANVLTF. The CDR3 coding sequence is TGCGCCAGCAGCCCGCGACAGGGGGCTAGCCTCCCTGCCGGGGCCAACGTCCTGACTTTC.

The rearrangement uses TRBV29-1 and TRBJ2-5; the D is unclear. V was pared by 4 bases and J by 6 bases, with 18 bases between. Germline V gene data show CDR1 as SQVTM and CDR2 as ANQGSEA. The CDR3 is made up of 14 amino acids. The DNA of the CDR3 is TGCAGCGTTGGGTTGAGACTCAGTGGTAAGACCCAGTACTTC. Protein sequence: CSVGLRLSGKTQYF.

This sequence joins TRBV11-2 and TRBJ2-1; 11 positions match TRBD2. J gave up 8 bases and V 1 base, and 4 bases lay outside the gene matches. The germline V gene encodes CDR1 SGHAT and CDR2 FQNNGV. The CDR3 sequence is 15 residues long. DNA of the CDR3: TGTGCCAGCAGCTTAGTGGCTAGCGGGGGGTATGAGCAGTTCTTC. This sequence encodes CASSLVASGGYEQFF.

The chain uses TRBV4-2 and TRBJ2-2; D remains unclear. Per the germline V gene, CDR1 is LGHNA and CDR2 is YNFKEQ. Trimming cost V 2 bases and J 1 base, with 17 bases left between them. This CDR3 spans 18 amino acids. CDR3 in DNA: TGTGCCAGCAGCCAAAATTCTGGCGGCCGGGTGAACACCGGGGAGCTGTTTTTT. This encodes CASSQNSGGRVNTGELFF.

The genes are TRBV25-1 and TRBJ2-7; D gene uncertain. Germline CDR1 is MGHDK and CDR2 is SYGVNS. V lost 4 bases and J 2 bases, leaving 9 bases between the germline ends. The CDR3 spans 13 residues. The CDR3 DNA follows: TGTGCCAGCAGTGGGCTGGTACCCTACGAGCAGTACTTC. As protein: CASSGLVPYEQYF.

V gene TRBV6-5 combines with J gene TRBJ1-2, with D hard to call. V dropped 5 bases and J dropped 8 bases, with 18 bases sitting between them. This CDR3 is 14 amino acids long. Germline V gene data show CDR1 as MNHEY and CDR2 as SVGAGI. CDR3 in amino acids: CASSQATESTGYTF. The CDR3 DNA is TGTGCCAGCAGTCAAGCTACAGAGTCCACGGGCTACACCTTC.